This TCR beta chain was recovered during a study of metastatic and nonmetastatic thyroid tumors. Background on the study: It was across blood and tumor or nodule tissue from malignant and benign thyroid patients that repertoires were compared. Whole-study results and caveats: The reported finding was significantly higher TCR beta diversity in malignant thyroid tumors relative to benign nodules, in blood and tumor.

Ahead of thyroid surgery, no patient had received treatment of any kind. TCRdb re-called the PCR reads through MiXCR. This sample has roughly 34,000 clones, with roughly a third found just once. Turning to this clone: Antigen: not known.

Per germline, CDR1 DFQATT and CDR2 SNEGSKA (reference sequence). There are 14 residues in the CDR3. Unmatched junction bases numbered 3, after V lost 0 bases and J lost 2 bases. The material sequenced was tumor tissue. The genes are TRBV20-1 and TRBJ2-7; 8 bases line up with TRBD2. This receptor was taken from a female donor with papillary thyroid cancer or a benign thyroid nodule (not recorded which). Some clones in this sample may be carry-over from other donors' samples. CDR3 sequence (DNA): TGCAGTGCTAGAGAGGAGCGGGAGCCCTACGAGCAGTACTTC. It specifies CSAREEREPYEQYF.